This T cell receptor (beta chain) was sequenced during a study of CD8+ T cells in alopecia areata. Concerning this clone: Its antigen is undetermined.

Reverse transcribed after extraction, RNA yielded cDNA as the sequencing template. Some clones are missing from TCRdb's copy, which holds only in-frame ones; the method was immunoSEQ multiplex PCR. This sample has 80,000 to 100,000 clones, with roughly two fifths found just once. J lost 4 bases, V lost 6 bases, and 15 bases had no gene match. The CDR3 is made up of 16 amino acids. The germline CDR1 and CDR2 sequences are SQVTM and ANQGSEA. Alopecia areata patients provided lesional scalp punch biopsies and peripheral blood. Overall study findings and caveats: When scalp samples are sequenced, resident alphabeta T cells of normal skin are also captured.

This chain links TRBV29-1 with TRBJ2-1; 7 positions match TRBD1. Sequencing used CD4+ T cells sorted from blood. The receptor was derived from a human donor with alopecia areata. The CDR3 coding sequence is TGCAGCGTGACCTCACCGACAGGGAGAACATACAATGAGCAGTTCTTC. Translated, it gives CSVTSPTGRTYNEQFF.